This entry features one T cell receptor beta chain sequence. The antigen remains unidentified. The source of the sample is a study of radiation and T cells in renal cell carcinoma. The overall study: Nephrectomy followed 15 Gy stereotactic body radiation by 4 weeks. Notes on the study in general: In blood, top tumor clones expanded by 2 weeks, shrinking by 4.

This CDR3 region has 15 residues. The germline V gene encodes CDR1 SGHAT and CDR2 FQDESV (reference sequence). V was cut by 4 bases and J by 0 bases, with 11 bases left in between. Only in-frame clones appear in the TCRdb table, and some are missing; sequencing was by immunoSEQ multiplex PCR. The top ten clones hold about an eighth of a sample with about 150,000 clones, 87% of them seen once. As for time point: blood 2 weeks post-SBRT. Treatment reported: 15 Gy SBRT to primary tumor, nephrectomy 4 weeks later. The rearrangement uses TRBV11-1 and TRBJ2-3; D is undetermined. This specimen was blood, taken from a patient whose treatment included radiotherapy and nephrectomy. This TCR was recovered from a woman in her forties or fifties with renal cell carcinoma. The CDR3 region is CASSYFHSSTDTQYF. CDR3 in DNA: TGTGCCAGCAGCTACTTCCATTCTAGCACAGATACGCAGTATTTT.